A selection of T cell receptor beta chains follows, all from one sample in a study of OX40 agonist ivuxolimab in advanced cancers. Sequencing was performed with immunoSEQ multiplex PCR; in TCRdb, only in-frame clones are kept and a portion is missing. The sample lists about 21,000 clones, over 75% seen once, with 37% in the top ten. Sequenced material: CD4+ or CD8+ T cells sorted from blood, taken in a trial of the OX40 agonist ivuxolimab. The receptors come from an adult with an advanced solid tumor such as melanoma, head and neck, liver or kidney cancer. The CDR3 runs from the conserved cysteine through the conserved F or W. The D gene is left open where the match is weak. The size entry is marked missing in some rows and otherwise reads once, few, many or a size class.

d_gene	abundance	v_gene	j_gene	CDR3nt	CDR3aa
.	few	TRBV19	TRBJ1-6	TGTGCCAGTAGTACCCTGGGGGGGAATTCACCCCTCCACTTT	CASSTLGGNSPLHF
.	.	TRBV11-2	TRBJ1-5	TGTGCCAGCAGCCCCACGAGTCCCCGCAAGAGGAGGCAGCCCCAGCATTTT	CASSPTSPRKRRQPQHF
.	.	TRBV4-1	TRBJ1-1	TGCGCCAGCAGCCAAGATGGGGGGGTCGGTACTGAAGCTTTCTTT	CASSQDGGVGTEAFF
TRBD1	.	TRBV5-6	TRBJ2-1	TGTGCCAGCAGCTTGGTAAAGTACCGGGACAGGGGCTACAAGGAGCAGTTCTTC	CASSLVKYRDRGYKEQFF
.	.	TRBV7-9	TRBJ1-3	TGTGCCAGCAGCCATTCGTCGGACTCTGGAAACACCATATATTTT	CASSHSSDSGNTIYF
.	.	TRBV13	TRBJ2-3	TGTGCCAGCAGCTTAGGCCCTATAAGCACAGATACGCAGTATTTT	CASSLGPISTDTQYF
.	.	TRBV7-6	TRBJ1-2	TGTGCCAGCAGCTTAGAATTCGGGGGGAGCTATGGCTACACCTTC	CASSLEFGGSYGYTF
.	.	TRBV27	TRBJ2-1	TGTGCCAGCAGTTTTGAGTTAGAGGGCAATGAGCAGTTCTTC	CASSFELEGNEQFF
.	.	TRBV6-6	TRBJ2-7	TGTGCCAGCACCGCCAGAATCCTCTCCTACGAGCAGTACTTC	CASTARILSYEQYF
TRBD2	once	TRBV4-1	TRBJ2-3	TGCGCCAGCAGCCAAGAGGTTTTCGGAGCGGGGAGGCAAACAGATACGCAGTATTTT	CASSQEVFGAGRQTDTQYF
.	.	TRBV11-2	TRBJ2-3	TGTGCCAGCAGCTTATGGCAGGACACAGATACGCAGTATTTT	CASSLWQDTDTQYF
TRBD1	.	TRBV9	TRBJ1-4	TGTGCCAGCAGCGTAGAAGGACAGGGGGCACGGGGTGAAAAACTGTTTTTT	CASSVEGQGARGEKLFF
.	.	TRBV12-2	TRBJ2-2	TGTGCAAGTCGCTTCCCCCCTCGGGAGGGGGGCGCCGGGGAGCTGTTTTTT	CASRFPPREGGAGELFF
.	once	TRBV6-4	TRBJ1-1	TGTGCCAGCAGGTCCGGCACGAACACTGAAGCTTTCTTT	CASRSGTNTEAFF
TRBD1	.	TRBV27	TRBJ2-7	TGTGCCAGCAGTTTATCGATTACGGGACAGGGCTACGAGCAGTACTTC	CASSLSITGQGYEQYF
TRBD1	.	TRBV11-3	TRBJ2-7	TGTGCCAGCAGCTTAGCCGGGACAGGCGGCAACGAGCAGTACTTC	CASSLAGTGGNEQYF
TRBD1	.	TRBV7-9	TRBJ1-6	TGTGCCAGCAGCCGGGGACAGGGGGCGGAACCCCTCCACTTT	CASSRGQGAEPLHF
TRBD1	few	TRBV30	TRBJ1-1	TGTGCCTGGACTATCGGACAGGGGGCCACTGAAGCTTTCTTT	CAWTIGQGATEAFF
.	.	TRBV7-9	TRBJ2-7	TGTGCCAGCAGCTTAGGGACGGACGAGCAGTACTTC	CASSLGTDEQYF
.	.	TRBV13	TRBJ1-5	TGTGCCAGCAGCTTAGGACAGCTCGATCAGCCCCAGCATTTT	CASSLGQLDQPQHF
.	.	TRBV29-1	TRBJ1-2	TGCAGCGTTAAGACAGAGTATGGTGGCTACACCTTC	CSVKTEYGGYTF
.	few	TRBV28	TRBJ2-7	TGTGCCAGCAGTTTGGCCGGGCCTCGGGAGCAGTACTTC	CASSLAGPREQYF
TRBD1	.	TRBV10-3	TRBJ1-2	TGTGCCATCAGTGATCTTATAGGGGGCCCGGGGGGAGACGGCTACACCTTC	CAISDLIGGPGGDGYTF
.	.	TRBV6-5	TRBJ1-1	TGTGCCAGCAGTTACTTTCTTGAGGAGAACACTGAAGCTTTCTTT	CASSYFLEENTEAFF